The rows below give T cell receptor beta chains drawn from one sample of a study of cytomegalovirus exposure and HLA in healthy donors. Sequenced by immunoSEQ multiplex PCR; TCRdb stores in-frame clones only, minus some. This table lists 60,000 to 65,000 clones. The sample consisted of PBMCs. These receptor sequences come from a woman aged 18-29 years in good health and CMV-seronegative. Both conserved end residues are part of each CDR3. A D gene is named only where the DNA matches it firmly. Some rows mark clone size as missing; the rest say once, few, many or name a class of expanded clone.

abundance: NA
d_gene: TRBD2
v_gene: TRBV15
len: 14
j_gene: TRBJ2-5
CDR3nt: TGTGCCACCAGCAGACCTAGCGGCGTAGAGACCCAGTACTTC
CDR3aa: CATSRPSGVETQYF

abundance: NA
d_gene: TRBD1
v_gene: TRBV6-5
len: 15
j_gene: TRBJ2-1
CDR3nt: TGTGCCAGCAGCATCGGACAGGGGGCGTACAATGAGCAGTTCTTC
CDR3aa: CASSIGQGAYNEQFF

abundance: NA
d_gene: NA
v_gene: TRBV18
len: 16
j_gene: TRBJ1-3
CDR3nt: TGTGCCAGCTCACCTTACGGTGCCGTCTCTGGAAACACCATATATTTT
CDR3aa: CASSPYGAVSGNTIYF

abundance: NA
d_gene: TRBD2
v_gene: TRBV29-1
len: 17
j_gene: TRBJ2-1
CDR3nt: TGCAGCGTTGTTCTAGCGGGAGGGCAGAGCTCCTACAATGAGCAGTTCTTC
CDR3aa: CSVVLAGGQSSYNEQFF

abundance: NA
d_gene: TRBD1
v_gene: TRBV6-5
len: 15
j_gene: TRBJ2-7
CDR3nt: TGTGCCAGCAGCCAGGGACAGCCGCAACTCTACGAGCAGTACTTC
CDR3aa: CASSQGQPQLYEQYF

abundance: NA
d_gene: NA
v_gene: TRBV6-6
len: 15
j_gene: TRBJ1-1
CDR3nt: TGTGCCAGCAGTACGACGGACAAGTTGAACACTGAAGCTTTCTTT
CDR3aa: CASSTTDKLNTEAFF

abundance: NA
d_gene: NA
v_gene: TRBV7-8
len: 15
j_gene: TRBJ2-7
CDR3nt: TGTGCCAGCAGCTGGGGGCCGCTGCCCCAGTACGAGCAGTACTTC
CDR3aa: CASSWGPLPQYEQYF

abundance: NA
d_gene: TRBD1
v_gene: TRBV5-6
len: 15
j_gene: TRBJ2-5
CDR3nt: TGTGCCAGCAGCTGGGTGACAGGGCCCCTGGAGACCCAGTACTTC
CDR3aa: CASSWVTGPLETQYF

abundance: NA
d_gene: NA
v_gene: TRBV4-1
len: 17
j_gene: TRBJ1-2
CDR3nt: TGCGCCAGCAGCCAAGACCACAGTCCATATGGGGCCTATGGCTACACCTTC
CDR3aa: CASSQDHSPYGAYGYTF

abundance: NA
d_gene: TRBD1
v_gene: TRBV19
len: 14
j_gene: TRBJ2-1
CDR3nt: TGTGCCAGTAGTCTAGGACAGGGGTTACATGAGCAGTTCTTC
CDR3aa: CASSLGQGLHEQFF

abundance: NA
d_gene: TRBD1
v_gene: TRBV5-1
len: 15
j_gene: TRBJ1-6
CDR3nt: TGCGCCAGCAGCCCCCGGGACAGGCATAATTCACCCCTCCACTTT
CDR3aa: CASSPRDRHNSPLHF

abundance: NA
d_gene: TRBD1
v_gene: TRBV5-1
len: 15
j_gene: TRBJ1-2
CDR3nt: TGCGCCAGCAGGCGTTCCGGGACAGGGGCTGGCGGCTACACCTTC
CDR3aa: CASRRSGTGAGGYTF

abundance: NA
d_gene: NA
v_gene: TRBV2
len: 11
j_gene: TRBJ1-1
CDR3nt: TGTGCCAGCAGTGACCCGGCTGAAGCTTTCTTT
CDR3aa: CASSDPAEAFF

abundance: NA
d_gene: NA
v_gene: TRBV5-5
len: 12
j_gene: TRBJ1-1
CDR3nt: TGTGCCAGCAGCTGGGGCCGGACTGAAGCTTTCTTT
CDR3aa: CASSWGRTEAFF

abundance: NA
d_gene: TRBD2
v_gene: TRBV7-2
len: 18
j_gene: TRBJ2-1
CDR3nt: TGTGCCAGCAGCCCAGGGACTAGCGGGAGGGCCAGGTACAATGAGCAGTTCTTC
CDR3aa: CASSPGTSGRARYNEQFF

abundance: NA
d_gene: TRBD1
v_gene: TRBV5-4
len: 15
j_gene: TRBJ1-1
CDR3nt: TGTGCCAGCAGCTTCGGGGACAGAGGGAACACTGAAGCTTTCTTT
CDR3aa: CASSFGDRGNTEAFF

abundance: NA
d_gene: TRBD1
v_gene: TRBV10-3
len: 12
j_gene: TRBJ1-1
CDR3nt: TGTGCCGTCCGGACAGGGGGGACTGAAGCTTTCTTT
CDR3aa: CAVRTGGTEAFF

abundance: NA
d_gene: NA
v_gene: TRBV2
len: 12
j_gene: TRBJ1-1
CDR3nt: TGTGCCAGCAGCGACACTGGCACTGAAGCTTTCTTT
CDR3aa: CASSDTGTEAFF

abundance: NA
d_gene: NA
v_gene: TRBV30
len: 12
j_gene: TRBJ1-4
CDR3nt: TGTGCCTCCACGACAGTGTGGGAAAAACTGTTTTTT
CDR3aa: CASTTVWEKLFF

abundance: NA
d_gene: TRBD1
v_gene: TRBV19
len: 16
j_gene: TRBJ1-2
CDR3nt: TGTGCCAGTAGTCCCGGACAGGGAAGAAAATTTTATGGCTACACCTTC
CDR3aa: CASSPGQGRKFYGYTF

abundance: NA
d_gene: NA
v_gene: TRBV2
len: 13
j_gene: TRBJ1-1
CDR3nt: TGTGCCAGCAGAGGAGAGAGAGGAACTGAAGCTTTCTTT
CDR3aa: CASRGERGTEAFF

abundance: NA
d_gene: NA
v_gene: TRBV6-6
len: 16
j_gene: TRBJ1-2
CDR3nt: TGTGCCAGCAGTTACTTAGGACTGGGTACTAACTATGGCTACACCTTC
CDR3aa: CASSYLGLGTNYGYTF

abundance: NA
d_gene: NA
v_gene: TRBV30
len: 14
j_gene: TRBJ2-7
CDR3nt: TGTGCCTGGAATATGGACATACTAACCTACGAGCAGTACTTC
CDR3aa: CAWNMDILTYEQYF

abundance: NA
d_gene: NA
v_gene: TRBV11-3
len: 13
j_gene: TRBJ1-1
CDR3nt: TGTGCCAGCAGCTTAGATCAGAACACTGAAGCTTTCTTT
CDR3aa: CASSLDQNTEAFF

abundance: NA
d_gene: NA
v_gene: TRBV9
len: 14
j_gene: TRBJ1-2
CDR3nt: TGTGCCAGCAGCGTAGAGGGGCACCACTATGGCTACACCTTC
CDR3aa: CASSVEGHHYGYTF

abundance: NA
d_gene: TRBD2
v_gene: TRBV7-9
len: 15
j_gene: TRBJ2-3
CDR3nt: TGTGCCAGCAGCCTTACTAGCGGGATAACAGATAAGCAGTATTTT
CDR3aa: CASSLTSGITDKQYF

abundance: medium-sized
d_gene: TRBD2
v_gene: TRBV6-4
len: 15
j_gene: TRBJ2-1
CDR3nt: TGTGCCAGCAGTGGGACTAGCGGGAGCTACAATGAGCAGTTCTTC
CDR3aa: CASSGTSGSYNEQFF

abundance: NA
d_gene: NA
v_gene: TRBV29-1
len: 16
j_gene: TRBJ1-5
CDR3nt: TGCAGCGTCACCGGGACTGTTCCTTTGAGCAATCAGCCCCAGCATTTT
CDR3aa: CSVTGTVPLSNQPQHF

abundance: NA
d_gene: TRBD1
v_gene: TRBV30
len: 12
j_gene: TRBJ2-7
CDR3nt: TGTGCCTGGGGACAGGAGTCCTACGAGCAGTACTTC
CDR3aa: CAWGQESYEQYF

abundance: NA
d_gene: NA
v_gene: TRBV25-1
len: 14
j_gene: TRBJ1-1
CDR3nt: TGTGCCAGCAGTGAATCCCGGAGTTTCACTGAAGCTTTCTTT
CDR3aa: CASSESRSFTEAFF

abundance: NA
d_gene: TRBD1
v_gene: TRBV19
len: 14
j_gene: TRBJ1-6
CDR3nt: TGTGCCAGTAGTCGCGGGACAGCTATTTCACCCCTCCACTTT
CDR3aa: CASSRGTAISPLHF

abundance: NA
d_gene: TRBD2
v_gene: TRBV13
len: 14
j_gene: TRBJ2-7
CDR3nt: TGTGCCAGCAGCTTATTGGGGACTAGAAACGAGCAGTACTTC
CDR3aa: CASSLLGTRNEQYF

abundance: NA
d_gene: TRBD2
v_gene: TRBV6-1
len: 15
j_gene: TRBJ2-1
CDR3nt: TGTGCCAGCAGGGTGACCGGGACTATCCACAATGAGCAGTTCTTC
CDR3aa: CASRVTGTIHNEQFF

abundance: NA
d_gene: NA
v_gene: TRBV19
len: 12
j_gene: TRBJ1-1
CDR3nt: TGTGCCAGTGCTTCCAGGGATCGTCGCGCTTTCTTT
CDR3aa: CASASRDRRAFF

abundance: NA
d_gene: TRBD1
v_gene: TRBV6-1
len: 14
j_gene: TRBJ2-7
CDR3nt: TGTGCCAGCAGTGGCGGGACAGGGACCTACGAGCAGTACTTC
CDR3aa: CASSGGTGTYEQYF

abundance: NA
d_gene: NA
v_gene: TRBV4-1
len: 14
j_gene: TRBJ2-1
CDR3nt: TGCGCCAGCAGCCAGCGCCCTCTAGGAAGTGAGCAGTTCTTC
CDR3aa: CASSQRPLGSEQFF

abundance: NA
d_gene: TRBD1
v_gene: TRBV11-3
len: 16
j_gene: TRBJ2-5
CDR3nt: TGTGCCAGCAGCGGCCGGACAGGGGTCATGCAAGAGACCCAGTACTTC
CDR3aa: CASSGRTGVMQETQYF

abundance: NA
d_gene: TRBD2
v_gene: TRBV4-1
len: 15
j_gene: TRBJ2-1
CDR3nt: TGCGCCAGCAGCCAGCTAGCGGGGGCCTACAATGAGCAGTTCTTC
CDR3aa: CASSQLAGAYNEQFF

abundance: NA
d_gene: NA
v_gene: TRBV6-1
len: 14
j_gene: TRBJ2-2
CDR3nt: TGTGCCAGCAGTGTCCAGACAGGCGCCGGGGAGCTGTTTTTT
CDR3aa: CASSVQTGAGELFF

abundance: NA
d_gene: TRBD2
v_gene: TRBV18
len: 14
j_gene: TRBJ2-4
CDR3nt: TGTGCCAGCTCACCGGGTGGCGGGGGAAACATTCAGTACTTC
CDR3aa: CASSPGGGGNIQYF

abundance: NA
d_gene: TRBD1
v_gene: TRBV25-1
len: 16
j_gene: TRBJ2-1
CDR3nt: TGTGCCAGCAGTCAACAAGCCGGGGACAGGGAGGATGAGCAGTTCTTC
CDR3aa: CASSQQAGDREDEQFF

abundance: NA
d_gene: TRBD2
v_gene: TRBV18
len: 14
j_gene: TRBJ2-7
CDR3nt: TGTGCCAGCTCACCGGGGACTAGCGGCTACGAGCAGTACTTC
CDR3aa: CASSPGTSGYEQYF

abundance: NA
d_gene: NA
v_gene: TRBV29-1
len: 11
j_gene: TRBJ2-4
CDR3nt: TGCAGCGTTGACAGGCAAAACATTCAGTACTTC
CDR3aa: CSVDRQNIQYF

abundance: NA
d_gene: TRBD1
v_gene: TRBV4-2
len: 18
j_gene: TRBJ1-5
CDR3nt: TGTGCCAGCAGCCAGCAGACAGGGGTTATCGGGGCCGCGCAGCCCCAGCATTTT
CDR3aa: CASSQQTGVIGAAQPQHF

abundance: NA
d_gene: TRBD2
v_gene: TRBV6-5
len: 15
j_gene: TRBJ2-5
CDR3nt: TGTGCCAGCAGTTTCAACGGGAGGGCCCAAGAGACCCAGTACTTC
CDR3aa: CASSFNGRAQETQYF

abundance: NA
d_gene: NA
v_gene: TRBV5-1
len: 14
j_gene: TRBJ1-1
CDR3nt: TGCGCCAGCAGCTTGGAGGGACACAATTTTGAAGCTTTCTTT
CDR3aa: CASSLEGHNFEAFF

abundance: NA
d_gene: NA
v_gene: TRBV6-6
len: 14
j_gene: TRBJ1-1
CDR3nt: TGTGCCAGCACCGAGACGGGGGGTGGGACTGAAGCTTTCTTT
CDR3aa: CASTETGGGTEAFF

abundance: NA
d_gene: TRBD1
v_gene: TRBV13
len: 14
j_gene: TRBJ1-2
CDR3nt: TGTGCCAGCAGCATGGGACAGGGGATGTTTGGCTACACCTTC
CDR3aa: CASSMGQGMFGYTF

abundance: NA
d_gene: TRBD1
v_gene: TRBV6-1
len: 16
j_gene: TRBJ2-7
CDR3nt: TGTGCCAGCAGTGAAAGGGGACAGGGGGGCAGCTACGAGCAGTACTTC
CDR3aa: CASSERGQGGSYEQYF

abundance: NA
d_gene: NA
v_gene: TRBV29-1
len: 12
j_gene: TRBJ2-7
CDR3nt: TGCAGCGCCTCCGGGACTCCCTACGAGCAGTACTTC
CDR3aa: CSASGTPYEQYF

abundance: NA
d_gene: NA
v_gene: TRBV11-2
len: 14
j_gene: TRBJ1-4
CDR3nt: TGTGCCAGCAGCCCACAGGGAAAGGAGGAAAAACTGTTTTTT
CDR3aa: CASSPQGKEEKLFF

abundance: NA
d_gene: TRBD1
v_gene: TRBV30
len: 15
j_gene: TRBJ1-6
CDR3nt: TGTGCCTGGGGAGTCAACAGGGGCTATAATTCACCCCTCCACTTT
CDR3aa: CAWGVNRGYNSPLHF

abundance: NA
d_gene: NA
v_gene: TRBV6-1
len: 12
j_gene: TRBJ1-2
CDR3nt: TGTGCCAGCAGTCCTATTAACTATGGCTACACCTTC
CDR3aa: CASSPINYGYTF